This TCR beta chain appears in the sequencing data of a study of blood T cell repertoires in COVID-19. Study-level background: In each case, the material was cDNA or gDNA derived from T cells, B-cell-depleted T cells, or PBMCs.

The CDR3 consists of 15 residues. Unmatched junction bases numbered 10, after V lost 4 bases and J lost 8 bases. Germline-derived CDR1 and CDR2 are KGHSH and LQKENI. Sequencing was performed with immunoSEQ multiplex PCR; in TCRdb, only in-frame clones are kept and a portion is missing. The sample records 35,000 to 45,000 clones, around 83% being singletons. J is TRBJ2-1 and V is TRBV18, with TRBD2 matching 8 bases. Source material: peripheral blood. This TCR came from a woman aged 70-85 years in a cohort sampled during active COVID-19. CDR3 nucleotide sequence: TGTGCCAGCTCACTCACCGGGACTAGAACGGATGAGCAGTTCTTC. It yields the protein CASSLTGTRTDEQFF.